What follows are 9 T cell receptor beta chains derived from one specimen sequenced in a study of metastatic and nonmetastatic thyroid tumors. Every patient was untreated before thyroid surgery. Using MiXCR, TCRdb re-called clones from the PCR reads. The sample contains approximately 86,000 clones, about an eighth of which appear only once. Input material: tumor tissue. These receptors came from a female donor with papillary thyroid cancer or a benign thyroid nodule (not recorded which). Some clones in this sample may be carry-over from other donors' samples.

There are a few counts of this clone. A much larger clone differs by one base, so this may be a read error. The chain is built from TRBV7-8 and TRBJ2-5; 15 positions match TRBD2. The V gene end was trimmed by 8 bases and the J gene end by 4 bases; junction bases not matched to a gene: 14. Germline V gives CDR1 SGHVS, CDR2 FQNEAQ. This CDR3 comprises 18 residues. The CDR3 loop reads CASGPGTSGRRCRETQYF. As DNA, the CDR3 is TGTGCCAGCGGGCCCGGGACTAGCGGGAGGCGGTGTCGAGAGACCCAGTACTTC.

About this clone itself: One end of the junction fails to match germline, which may point to a read error. CDR3 amino acids: CASRRDRGRFTEALF. DNA for the CDR3: TGTGCCAGCAGACGGGACAGGGGGCGTTTTACTGAAGCTCTCTTT. V and J are TRBV2 and TRBJ1-1, with 12 bases aligning to TRBD1. Germline loops: CDR1 SNHLY, CDR2 FYNNEI. The CDR3 contains 15 residues.

Comments on this clone: An end of the junction differs from the germline gene, which may be a read error. The genes are TRBV7-9 and TRBJ2-7; the D gene is possibly TRBD2 (6 bases). Germline V gene lookup returns CDR1 SEHNR and CDR2 FQNEAQ (reference sequence). There are 14 residues in the CDR3. This CDR3 reads CASSLYAGNYEKYF. For the CDR3, the DNA is TGTGCCAGCAGCCTCTACGCGGGAAACTACGAGAAGTACTTC.

This clone was counted many times. The gene calls are TRBV5-1 and TRBJ2-7; D call uncertain. Germline V gives CDR1 SGHRS, CDR2 YFSETQ. This CDR3 has 16 residues. Trimming shortened V by 4 bases and J by 2 bases, and 19 bases separated the two germline ends. The CDR3 spells CASSRVGGTAAYEQYF. DNA for the CDR3: TGCGCCAGCAGCAGGGTGGGTGGCACAGCCGCCTACGAGCAGTACTTC.

The chain joins TRBV3-1 to TRBJ2-1; 7 bases align to TRBD2. J lost 7 bases, V lost 4 bases, and 10 bases had no gene match. The CDR3 length is 15 residues. The germline gives CDR1 LGHDT, CDR2 YNNKEL (reference sequence). The CDR3: CASSLGAGSWNEQFF. In DNA, the CDR3 is TGTGCCAGCAGCCTGGGAGCGGGGTCGTGGAATGAGCAGTTCTTC.

The chain has TRBV25-1 and TRBJ2-7; D perhaps matches TRBD1 (6 bases). V lost 5 bases, J lost 1 base, and 12 bases lay in between. The CDR3 covers 14 residues. CDR1 MGHDK and CDR2 SYGVNS come from the germline V gene. CDR3 DNA sequence: TGTGCCAGCAGTCCCACAGGGAGTTCCTACGAGCAGTACTTC. Translating gives CASSPTGSSYEQYF.

Remarks on this clone: A single base separates this from a much larger clone, so it may be a read error. This sample also contains other DNA sequences that code for the same CDR3. The chain is built from TRBV6-2 or TRBV6-3 and TRBJ2-3, with a weak D call TRBD1 (5 bases). This CDR3 comprises 13 residues. The germline gives CDR1 MNHEY, CDR2 SVGEGT. CDR3 region: CASSHPPTDTQYF. In nucleotides, the CDR3 is TGTGCCAGCAGTCACCCCCCGACAGATACGCAGTACTTT.

This clone was seen a handful of times. One end of the junction varies from germline; a read error may be responsible. J is TRBJ2-1 and V is TRBV10-3; D could derive from TRBD1 or TRBD2 (6 bases each). The V gene's germline CDR1 is ENHRY and CDR2 SYGVKD. The CDR3 is 13 residues long. CDR3 amino acids: CAISGAVEGEEFF. Written as DNA, the CDR3 is TGTGCCATAAGTGGAGCTGTAGAGGGGGAGGAGTTCTTC.

At least ten counts were recorded for this clone. The chain has TRBV5-5 and TRBJ1-5; 9 nucleotides line up with TRBD1. The germline CDR1 and CDR2 sequences are SGHKS and YYEKEE (reference sequence). V dropped 2 bases and J dropped 5; count of bases not matched to a gene: 11. The CDR3 is 17 residues long. The CDR3 nucleotides are TGTGCCAGCAGCTTAATACAGGGGGCAGGGGCCGATCAGCCCCAGCATTTT. It translates to CASSLIQGAGADQPQHF.